Reported below is one T cell receptor beta chain. Antigen specificity is unknown. This record comes from a study of early T cells in non-severe SARS-CoV-2 infection. Findings of the study overall: The matching step, a VDJdb search, favored anti-spike CD8 responses and missed private and CD4 specificities.

Individual cDNA molecules were tagged with unique molecular identifiers. Using its own MiXCR run on the 5' RACE reads, TCRdb lists one record per CDR3 protein. Of roughly 75,000 distinct CDR3 sequences listed, 16% are singletons. The sample taken for sequencing was whole blood. The TCR sequence derives from an adult who was a healthcare worker with PCR-confirmed SARS-CoV-2 infection or an uninfected control (not recorded which).

CDR3 region: CASSPSGMNTEAFF. The CDR3 DNA follows: TGCGCCAGCAGCCCCTCCGGAATGAACACTGAAGCTTTCTTT. The chain uses TRBV5-1 and TRBJ1-1; D call uncertain. In germline, CDR1 is SGHRS, CDR2 YFSETQ. Trimming shortened V by 4 bases and J by 0 bases, and 10 bases separated the two germline ends. The CDR3 is 14 amino acids.